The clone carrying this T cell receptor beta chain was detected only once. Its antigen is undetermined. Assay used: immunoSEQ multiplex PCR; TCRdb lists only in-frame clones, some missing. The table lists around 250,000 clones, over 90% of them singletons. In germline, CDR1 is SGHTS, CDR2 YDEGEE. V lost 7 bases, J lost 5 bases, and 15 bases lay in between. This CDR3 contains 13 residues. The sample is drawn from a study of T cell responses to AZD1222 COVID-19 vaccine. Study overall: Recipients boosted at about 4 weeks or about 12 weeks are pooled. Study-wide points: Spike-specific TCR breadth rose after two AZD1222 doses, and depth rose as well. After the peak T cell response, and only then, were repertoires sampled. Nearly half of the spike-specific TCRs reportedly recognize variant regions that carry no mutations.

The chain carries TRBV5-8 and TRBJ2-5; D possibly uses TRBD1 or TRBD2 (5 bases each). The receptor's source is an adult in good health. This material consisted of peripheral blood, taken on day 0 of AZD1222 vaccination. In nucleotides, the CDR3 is TGTGCCAGCCCTGGCCAGAGGGGCGAGACCCAGTACTTC. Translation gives CASPGQRGETQYF.